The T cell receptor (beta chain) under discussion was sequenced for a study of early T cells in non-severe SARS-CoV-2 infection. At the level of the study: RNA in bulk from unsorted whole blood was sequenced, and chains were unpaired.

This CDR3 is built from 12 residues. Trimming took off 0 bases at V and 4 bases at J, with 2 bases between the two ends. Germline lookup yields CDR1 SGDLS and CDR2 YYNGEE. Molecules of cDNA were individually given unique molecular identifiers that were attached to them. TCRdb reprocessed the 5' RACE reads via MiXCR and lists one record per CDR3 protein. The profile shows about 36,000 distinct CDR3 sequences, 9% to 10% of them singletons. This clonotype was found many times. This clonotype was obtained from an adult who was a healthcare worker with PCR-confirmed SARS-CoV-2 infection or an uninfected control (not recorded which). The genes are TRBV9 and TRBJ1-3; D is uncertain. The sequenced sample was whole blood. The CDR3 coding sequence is TGTGCCAGCAGCGTAGACGGAAACACCATATATTTT. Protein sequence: CASSVDGNTIYF. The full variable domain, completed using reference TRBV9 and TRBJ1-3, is DSGVTQTPKHLITATGQRVTLRCSPRSGDLSVYWYQQSLDQGLQFLIQYYNGEERAKGNILERFSAQQFPDLHSELNLSSLELGDSALYFCASSVDGNTIYFGEGSWLTVV.